This TCR beta chain was sequenced in a study of T cells in Graves' hyperthyroidism and ophthalmopathy. General study findings and limits: The model predicted ophthalmopathy a median roughly 6.3 months before onset.

Extraction of PBMCs used roughly 9.6 ml of fresh peripheral blood. This clonotype was found a few times. The antigen is undetermined. Using RNA transcripts as the source, TCR beta CDR3 regions were amplified. Carried out on the TCR CDR3, a first-round RT-PCR used the HTBI primer set. TCRdb independently ran MiXCR on the multiplex PCR reads; one entry per CDR3 protein. The table lists about 640,000 distinct CDR3 sequences, less than 25% of them singletons. This CDR3 is built from 16 residues. CDR1 is ENHRY, CDR2 SYGVKD, per germline. V was pared by 7 bases and J by 4 bases, with 20 bases between. V and J are TRBV10-3 and TRBJ1-3; D is ambiguous. Sample: blood. The clonotype comes from a man under 40 with Graves' ophthalmopathy. CDR3 nucleotide sequence: TGTGCCATCAAAGACGGTCGTTCCGGTGGAGGAAACACCATATATTTT. Encoded protein: CAIKDGRSGGGNTIYF.